These 23 T cell receptor beta chains originate from one sample sequenced in a study of monozygotic twins with cystic fibrosis. Repertoires were generated with immunoSEQ multiplex PCR, while TCRdb's copy carries only in-frame clones and drops some. Of roughly 29,000 clones listed, around 81% are singletons. Sequenced: blood. The receptors here all came from a girl aged 2-10 years with cystic fibrosis.

The chain is built from TRBV6-5 and TRBJ2-7, with D uncertain. Germline values: CDR1 MNHEY, CDR2 SVGAGI. CDR3 length: 15 amino acids. Trimming stripped 0 bases from V and 4 bases from J, with 13 bases between. The DNA for the CDR3 is TGTGCCAGCAGTTACTCTCCCCCTCAACGGTACGAGCAGTACTTC. Encoded protein: CASSYSPPQRYEQYF.

This clone has a single count. The rearrangement links TRBV5-6 to TRBJ1-1, with D hard to call. V was cut by 0 bases and J by 1 base, with 4 bases left in between. The germline CDR1 and CDR2 sequences are SGHDT and YYEEEE. The CDR3 length is 13 residues. The CDR3 protein is CASSLGGNTEAFF. The CDR3 region has the DNA TGTGCCAGCAGCTTGGGCGGGAACACTGAAGCTTTCTTT. The whole variable domain, filled in from reference TRBV5-6 and TRBJ1-1, reads DAGVTQSPTHLIKTRGQQVTLRCSPKSGHDTVSWYQQALGQGPQFIFQYYEEEERQRGNFPDRFSGHQFPNYSSELNVNALLLGDSALYLCASSLGGNTEAFFGQGTRLTVV.

CDR3 amino acids: CASNEYVLQDYGYTF. The DNA for the CDR3 is TGTGCCAGCAACGAATATGTGTTGCAGGACTATGGCTACACCTTC. The chain is built from TRBV2 and TRBJ1-2; D is ambiguous. CDR3 length: 15 amino acids. Trimming took 7 bases from V and 3 from J, leaving 18 bases between them. Germline assignment: CDR1 SNHLY and CDR2 FYNNEI.

This sequence joins TRBV4-1 and TRBJ2-1; D is unclear. V was pared by 3 bases and J by 9 bases, with 6 bases between. Germline lookup yields CDR1 MGHRA and CDR2 YSYEKL. The length of the CDR3 is 11 residues. CDR3 bases: TGCGCCAGCAGCCACTCCAGTGAGCAGTTCTTC. Its translation is CASSHSSEQFF.

The chain is built from TRBV27 and TRBJ2-5; 9 nucleotides line up with TRBD2. The V and J ends lost 2 bases and 1 base, in that order; junction bases with no gene match: 8. This CDR3 is 17 amino acids long. Germline V gives CDR1 MNHEY, CDR2 SMNVEV (reference sequence). The CDR3, as DNA: TGTGCCAGCAGTTTACGATGGCTAGCGGGGTTCCAAGAGACCCAGTACTTC. It codes for CASSLRWLAGFQETQYF.

The chain joins TRBV5-1 to TRBJ2-3; D unresolved. Germline V gives CDR1 SGHRS, CDR2 YFSETQ. The CDR3 is 11 residues long. With 1 base removed from V and 3 bases from J, the gap between germline ends came to 0 bases. The CDR3 bases are TGCGCCAGCAGCTTGACAGATACGCAGTATTTT. Protein: CASSLTDTQYF.

This clone was seen a few times. The rearrangement uses TRBV7-6 and TRBJ2-7, with D possibly matching TRBD1 (6 bases). Germline CDR1 reads SGHVS; CDR2 reads FNYEAQ. The germline V and J ends were trimmed by 4 bases and 4 bases, with 14 bases remaining between them. The CDR3 length is 14 residues. CDR3 DNA: TGTGCCAGCAGCTCCCCCGGACAGTGGTACGAGCAGTACTTC. Protein: CASSSPGQWYEQYF.

This sequence joins TRBV6-5 and TRBJ1-5, with D possibly TRBD1 on 5 matching bases. There are 15 residues in the CDR3. The V end lost 6 bases, the J end lost 8 bases, and 20 bases lay between the germline ends. From germline, CDR1 is MNHEY and CDR2 SVGAGI. The CDR3 DNA reads TGTGCCAGCAGAAAAGGGGCTGCTTATTTGGAGCCCCAGCATTTT. Its translation is CASRKGAAYLEPQHF.

This clone has only one observation. V usage is TRBV7-2 and J usage is TRBJ2-1, with 9 bases that match TRBD2. Germline V gives CDR1 SGHTA, CDR2 FQGNSA. The CDR3 runs 16 residues. Trimming cost V 1 base and J 3 bases; bases outside gene matches: 4. CDR3 sequence reads: CASSLDGREGYNEQFF. The CDR3, as DNA: TGTGCCAGCAGCTTAGATGGGCGGGAGGGCTACAATGAGCAGTTCTTC.

This clone was counted a few times. The V gene is TRBV29-1, the J gene TRBJ1-1, with D hard to call. The CDR3 spans 13 residues. Germline CDR1 reads SQVTM; CDR2 reads ANQGSEA. Trimming stripped 2 bases from V and 1 base from J, with 8 bases between. In DNA, the CDR3 is TGCAGCGTTGAAAAGGCAGGGAACACTGAAGCTTTCTTT. It yields the protein CSVEKAGNTEAFF. Full variable domain (missing parts from reference TRBV29-1 and TRBJ1-1): SAVISQKPSRDICQRGTSLTIQCQVDSQVTMMFWYRQQPGQSLTLIATANQGSEATYESGFVIDKFPISRPNLTFSTLTVSNMSPEDSSIYLCSVEKAGNTEAFFGQGTRLTVV.

This clone was found a few times. J is TRBJ1-1 and V is TRBV7-6; 7 bases line up with TRBD1. Losses at the gene ends were 5 bases for V and 2 bases for J; bases not matched to a gene: 11. The germline gives CDR1 SGHVS, CDR2 FNYEAQ. The CDR3 loop spans 16 amino acids. The CDR3 region has the DNA TGTGCCAGCAGCCGTCCGGGAGGGGGCATCAACACTGAAGCTTTCTTT. Protein: CASSRPGGGINTEAFF.

This chain links TRBV6-6 with TRBJ1-3; tentatively, D is TRBD1 (5 bases). Trimming shortened V by 5 bases and J by 10 bases, and 12 bases separated the two germline ends. CDR3 length: 12 residues. Germline V gene lookup returns CDR1 MNHNY and CDR2 SVGAGI (reference sequence). The CDR3 reads CASSGARVTIYF. As DNA, the CDR3 is TGTGCCAGCAGTGGGGCCCGGGTGACCATATATTTT.

The CDR3 is CAISELHEKLFF. The CDR3 bases are TGTGCCATCAGTGAGTTACATGAAAAACTGTTTTTT. V usage is TRBV10-3 and J usage is TRBJ1-4; D not certain. The V and J ends lost 1 base and 6 bases respectively, with 3 bases between them. The CDR3 runs 12 residues. The germline V gene encodes CDR1 ENHRY and CDR2 SYGVKD.

The CDR3 DNA reads TGTGCCACCAGACTAGAGCTTGACTCCTACGAGCAGTACTTC. This encodes CATRLELDSYEQYF. The chain is built from TRBV2 and TRBJ2-7; D perhaps matches TRBD2 (6 bases). Germline V CDR1 and CDR2: SNHLY, FYNNEI. The length of the CDR3 is 14 residues. Trimming shortened V by 10 bases and J by 0 bases, and 16 bases separated the two germline ends. The variable domain in full, with the rest retrieved from reference TRBV2 and TRBJ2-7, is EPEVTQTPSHQVTQMGQEVILRCVPISNHLYFYWYRQILGQKVEFLVSFYNNEISEKSEIFDDQFSVERPDGSNFTLKIRSTKLEDSAMYFCATRLELDSYEQYFGPGTRLTVT.

The chain couples TRBV14 to TRBJ2-1, with D perhaps TRBD2 (6 bases). Germline assignment: CDR1 SGHDN and CDR2 FVKESK. Trimming stripped 0 bases from V and 14 bases from J, with 17 bases between. The CDR3 totals 14 residues. In DNA, the CDR3 is TGTGCCAGCAGCCAAGAACGGGGGTACGGGGTCAAGTTCTTC. Amino acid sequence: CASSQERGYGVKFF.

This chain uses TRBV6-5 with TRBJ1-2, with a tentative D call TRBD1 (6 bases). There are 13 residues in the CDR3. Germline values: CDR1 MNHEY, CDR2 SVGAGI. V was trimmed by 5 bases and J by 3 bases, leaving 10 bases between them. As DNA, the CDR3 is TGTGCCAGCAGTCGGCAGGGGTACTATGGCTACACCTTC. As protein: CASSRQGYYGYTF.

CDR3 amino acids: CAWSVEGGREQYF. CDR3 coding DNA: TGTGCCTGGAGTGTTGAAGGGGGGCGCGAGCAGTACTTC. The gene calls are TRBV30 and TRBJ2-7; D possibly uses TRBD1 or TRBD2 (6 bases each). The CDR3 is 13 residues long. Germline values: CDR1 GTSNPN, CDR2 SVGIG (reference sequence). The germline V and J ends were trimmed by 0 bases and 6 bases, with 12 bases remaining between them.

The chain is built from TRBV7-2 and TRBJ2-2, with unresolved D. V lost 4 bases to trimming and J lost 3 bases, with 3 bases between them. This CDR3 has 12 residues. The germline V gene encodes CDR1 SGHTA and CDR2 FQGNSA. The CDR3 loop reads CASSSYTGELFF. CDR3 sequence (DNA): TGTGCCAGCAGCTCCTACACCGGGGAGCTGTTTTTT.

The V call is TRBV5-4, the J call TRBJ2-7; 13 nucleotides match TRBD2. This CDR3 has 15 residues. Trimming at V came to 0 bases and at J to 7 bases, leaving 4 bases not matched to a gene. The germline V gene has CDR1 SGHNT and CDR2 YYREEE (reference sequence). CDR3 sequence reads: CASSLGTSGSGEQYF. CDR3 DNA sequence: TGTGCCAGCAGCTTGGGGACTAGCGGGAGCGGTGAGCAGTACTTC.

CDR3 protein: CASSSHFRGQDTEAFF. CDR3 nucleotide sequence: TGTGCCAGCAGCTCTCACTTCAGGGGGCAGGACACTGAAGCTTTCTTT. The V call is TRBV5-4, the J call TRBJ1-1, with 8 nucleotides matching TRBD1. Trimming cost V 3 bases and J 3 bases; bases outside gene matches: 10. The CDR3 contains 16 residues. Germline assignment: CDR1 SGHNT and CDR2 YYREEE (reference sequence).

The chain recombines TRBV29-1 with TRBJ1-1, with D unresolved. The CDR3 has 13 residues. Per germline, CDR1 SQVTM and CDR2 ANQGSEA. Trimming pared 5 bases from V and 6 bases from J, leaving 16 bases between. The CDR3 DNA is TGCAGCGTTCTGAGGGAACCGGGCGCTGAAGCTTTCTTT. It is translated as CSVLREPGAEAFF.

V is TRBV7-2 and J is TRBJ1-2, with 8 nucleotides matching TRBD1. The V and J ends lost 5 bases and 1 base, in that order; junction bases with no gene match: 9. Germline V gene sequence: CDR1 SGHTA, CDR2 FQGNSA. This CDR3 comprises 16 residues. DNA for the CDR3: TGTGCCAGCAGCCCAAGGACAGGGTCCCATAACTATGGCTACACCTTC. Its protein is CASSPRTGSHNYGYTF.

This chain uses TRBV15 with TRBJ2-3, with D possibly being TRBD2 (5 bases). The CDR3 length is 17 residues. CDR1 LNHNV and CDR2 YYDKDF come from the germline V gene (reference sequence). Trimming left V 0 bases short and J 2 bases short, with 15 bases between. The CDR3 here is CATSREKVGGYTDTQYF. CDR3 nucleotides: TGTGCCACCAGCAGAGAGAAAGTGGGCGGGTACACAGATACGCAGTATTTT. The full variable domain, its missing parts supplied by reference TRBV15 and TRBJ2-3, is DAMVIQNPRYQVTQFGKPVTLSCSQTLNHNVMYWYQQKSSQAPKLLFHYYDKDFNNEADTPDNFQSRRPNTSFCFLDIRSPGLGDTAMYLCATSREKVGGYTDTQYFGPGTRLTVL.